This T cell receptor (beta chain) came from a study of T-cell reconstitution after alpha-beta-depleted transplantation in children. Unique molecular identifiers were used to barcode this TCRbeta library. TCRdb reanalysed the PCR reads using MiXCR and keeps one entry per CDR3 protein. Here the sample spans around 76,000 distinct CDR3 sequences, 18% being singletons. Per the germline V gene, CDR1 is LGHDT and CDR2 is YNNKEL (reference sequence). The CDR3 has 15 amino acids. Trimming stripped 1 base from V and 6 bases from J, with 13 bases between. This clonotype was counted between two and nine times. V usage is TRBV3-1 and J usage is TRBJ2-1; D might be TRBD2 (6 bases). This sequence was found in a male patient between 2 and 15 years old who had a stem cell transplant for acute lymphoblastic leukemia, so the T cells may come from the graft donor. The specimen was PBMCs, mostly from graft donor cells, collected 360 days after TCRalphabeta/CD19-depleted stem cell transplant. Here the CDR3 DNA reads TGTGCCAGCAGCCAAGGACTAGGACGCTTCAATGAGCAGTTCTTC. This sequence encodes CASSQGLGRFNEQFF.